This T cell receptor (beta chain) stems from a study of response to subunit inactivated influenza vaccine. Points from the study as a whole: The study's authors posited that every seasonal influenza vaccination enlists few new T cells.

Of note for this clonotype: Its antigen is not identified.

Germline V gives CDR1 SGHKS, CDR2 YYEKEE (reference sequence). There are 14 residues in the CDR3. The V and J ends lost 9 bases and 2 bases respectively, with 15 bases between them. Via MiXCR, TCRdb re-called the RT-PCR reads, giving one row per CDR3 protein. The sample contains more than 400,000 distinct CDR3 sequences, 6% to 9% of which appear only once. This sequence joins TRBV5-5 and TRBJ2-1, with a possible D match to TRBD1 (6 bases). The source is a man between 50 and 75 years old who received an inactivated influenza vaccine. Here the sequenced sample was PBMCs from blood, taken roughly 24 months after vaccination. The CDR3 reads CATSRTETYNEQFF. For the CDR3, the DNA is TGTGCCACCTCTCGGACAGAAACCTACAATGAGCAGTTCTTC.